The present T cell receptor beta chain was sequenced within a study of T cells in Graves' hyperthyroidism and ophthalmopathy. This clonotype was seen repeatedly, ten times or more. This CDR3 contains 12 residues. Germline CDR1 SGHRS, CDR2 YFSETQ. V lost 1 base and J 6 bases, leaving 5 bases between the germline ends. What was amplified from RNA transcripts were TCR beta CDR3 regions. A set of HTBI primers served as the primers for a first-round RT-PCR of the TCR CDR3. MiXCR was run by TCRdb on the multiplex PCR reads, yielding one entry per CDR3 protein. The data contain under 700,000 distinct CDR3 sequences, approximately 15% of them seen just once; the ten biggest clones take up approximately 18%.

Input material: blood. The rearrangement uses TRBV5-1 and TRBJ2-1; D unclear. This sequence originates from a woman younger than 30 with Graves' hyperthyroidism. The CDR3 loop reads CASSLRPNEQFF. The CDR3 DNA reads as TGCGCCAGCAGCTTGAGGCCCAATGAGCAGTTCTTC.